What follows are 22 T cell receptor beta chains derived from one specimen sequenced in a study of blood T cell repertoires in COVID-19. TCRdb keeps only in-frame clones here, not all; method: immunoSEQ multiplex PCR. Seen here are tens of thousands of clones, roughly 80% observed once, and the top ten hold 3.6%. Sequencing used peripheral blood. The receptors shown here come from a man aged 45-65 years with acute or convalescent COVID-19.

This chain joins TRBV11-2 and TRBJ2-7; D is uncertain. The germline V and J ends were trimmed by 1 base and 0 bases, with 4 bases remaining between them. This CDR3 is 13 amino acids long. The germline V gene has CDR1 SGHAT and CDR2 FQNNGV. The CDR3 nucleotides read TGTGCCAGCAGCTTAGGGAGCTCCTACGAGCAGTACTTC. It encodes CASSLGSSYEQYF.

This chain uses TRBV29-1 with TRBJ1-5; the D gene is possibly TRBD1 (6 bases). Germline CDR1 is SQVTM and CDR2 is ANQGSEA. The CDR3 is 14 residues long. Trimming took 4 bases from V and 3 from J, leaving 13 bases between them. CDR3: CSVAREGVNQPQHF. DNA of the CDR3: TGCAGCGTTGCGAGGGAGGGGGTCAATCAGCCCCAGCATTTT.

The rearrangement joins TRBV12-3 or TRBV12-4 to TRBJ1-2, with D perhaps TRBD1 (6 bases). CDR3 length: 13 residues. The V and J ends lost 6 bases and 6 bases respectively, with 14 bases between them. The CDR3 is CASSPTYRDGYTF. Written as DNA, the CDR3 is TGTGCCAGCAGCCCTACCTACAGGGATGGCTACACCTTC.

The chain's CDR3 is CASSLVRAQNTEAFF. The CDR3 DNA sequence: TGTGCCAGCAGCTTAGTGCGCGCGCAGAACACTGAAGCTTTCTTT. This chain connects TRBV7-8 to TRBJ1-1; no reliable D call. The CDR3 runs to 15 residues. Trimming pared 1 base from V and 1 base from J, leaving 10 bases between. CDR1 SGHVS and CDR2 FQNEAQ come from the germline V gene.

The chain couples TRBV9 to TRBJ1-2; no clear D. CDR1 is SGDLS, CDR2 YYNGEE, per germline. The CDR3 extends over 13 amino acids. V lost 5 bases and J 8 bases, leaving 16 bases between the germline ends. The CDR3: CASSADGLRGYTF. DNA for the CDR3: TGTGCCAGCAGTGCCGACGGACTTAGGGGCTACACCTTC.

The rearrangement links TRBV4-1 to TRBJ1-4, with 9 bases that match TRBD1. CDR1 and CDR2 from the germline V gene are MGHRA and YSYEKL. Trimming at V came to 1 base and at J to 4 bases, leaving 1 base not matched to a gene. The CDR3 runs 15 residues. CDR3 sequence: CASSQGTGDNEKLFF. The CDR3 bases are TGCGCCAGCAGCCAAGGGACAGGGGATAATGAAAAACTGTTTTTT.

The CDR3 DNA follows: TGTGCCAGCAGCCTTACTAGCCTGGAGCATGAGCAGTTCTTC. Protein: CASSLTSLEHEQFF. The rearrangement joins TRBV13 to TRBJ2-1; the D gene is possibly TRBD2 (6 bases). The V end was cut by 5 bases, the J end by 8 bases, with 16 bases between. The CDR3 spans 14 residues. Per the germline V gene, CDR1 is PRHDT and CDR2 is FYEKMQ (reference sequence).

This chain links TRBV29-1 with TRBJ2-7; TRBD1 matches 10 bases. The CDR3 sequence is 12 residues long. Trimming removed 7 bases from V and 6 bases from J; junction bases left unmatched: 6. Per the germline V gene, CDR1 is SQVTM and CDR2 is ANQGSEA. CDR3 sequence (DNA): TGCAGCGCCGGGACAGGGGTTACCGAGCAGTACTTC. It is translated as CSAGTGVTEQYF.

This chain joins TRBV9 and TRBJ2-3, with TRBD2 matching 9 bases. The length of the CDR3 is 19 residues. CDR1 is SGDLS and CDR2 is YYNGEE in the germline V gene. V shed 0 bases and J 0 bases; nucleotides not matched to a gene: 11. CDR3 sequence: CASSVEGSGGPSSTDTQYF. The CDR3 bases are TGTGCCAGCAGCGTAGAGGGTAGCGGGGGACCCTCTAGCACAGATACGCAGTATTTT.

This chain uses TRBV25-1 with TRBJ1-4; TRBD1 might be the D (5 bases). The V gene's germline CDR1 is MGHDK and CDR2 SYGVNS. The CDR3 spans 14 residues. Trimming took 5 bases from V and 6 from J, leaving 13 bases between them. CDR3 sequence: CASSPTGGDEKLFF. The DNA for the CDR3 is TGTGCCAGCAGTCCGACGGGGGGAGATGAAAAACTGTTTTTT.

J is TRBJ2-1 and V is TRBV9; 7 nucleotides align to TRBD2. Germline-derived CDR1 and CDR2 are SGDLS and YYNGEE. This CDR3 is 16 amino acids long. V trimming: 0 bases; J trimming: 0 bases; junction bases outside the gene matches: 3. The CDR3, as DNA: TGTGCCAGCAGCGTAGTGGCGGGGGTCTCCTACAATGAGCAGTTCTTC. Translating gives CASSVVAGVSYNEQFF.

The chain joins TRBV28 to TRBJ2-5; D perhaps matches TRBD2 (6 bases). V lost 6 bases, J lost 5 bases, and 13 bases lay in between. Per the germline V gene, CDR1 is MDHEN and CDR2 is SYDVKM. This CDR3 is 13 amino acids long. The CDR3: CASSPGGRETQYF. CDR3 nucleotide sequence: TGTGCCAGCAGCCCCGGGGGTAGGGAGACCCAGTACTTC.

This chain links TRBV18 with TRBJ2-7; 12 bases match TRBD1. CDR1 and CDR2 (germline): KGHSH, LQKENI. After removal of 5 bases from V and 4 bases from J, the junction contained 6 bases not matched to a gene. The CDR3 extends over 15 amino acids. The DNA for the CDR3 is TGTGCCAGCTCATCGGGACAGGGGGCCGGGTACGAGCAGTACTTC. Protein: CASSSGQGAGYEQYF. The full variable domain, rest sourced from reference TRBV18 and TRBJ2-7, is NAGVMQNPRHLVRRRGQEARLRCSPMKGHSHVYWYRQLPEEGLKFMVYLQKENIIDESGMPKERFSAEFPKEGPSILRIQQVVRGDSAAYFCASSSGQGAGYEQYFGPGTRLTVT.

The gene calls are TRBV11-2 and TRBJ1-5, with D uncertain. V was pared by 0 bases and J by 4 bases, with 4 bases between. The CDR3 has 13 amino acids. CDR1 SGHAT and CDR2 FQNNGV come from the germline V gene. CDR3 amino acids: CASSLDVNQPQHF. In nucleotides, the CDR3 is TGTGCCAGCAGCTTAGACGTTAATCAGCCCCAGCATTTT.

CDR3 sequence: CAWSSGFTTDTQYF. CDR3 in DNA: TGTGCCTGGAGTAGCGGGTTTACAACAGATACGCAGTATTTT. V usage is TRBV30 and J usage is TRBJ2-3; D is possibly TRBD2 (6 bases). V was cut by 2 bases and J by 3 bases, with 12 bases left in between. CDR3 length: 14 amino acids. Germline CDR1 reads GTSNPN; CDR2 reads SVGIG (reference sequence).

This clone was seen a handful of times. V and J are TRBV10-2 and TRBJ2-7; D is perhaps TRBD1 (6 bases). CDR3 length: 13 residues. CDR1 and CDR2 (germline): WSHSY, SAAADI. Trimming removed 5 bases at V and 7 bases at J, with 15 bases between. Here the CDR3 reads CASSRRGTPEQYF. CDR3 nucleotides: TGCGCCAGCAGTCGCAGGGGTACTCCAGAGCAGTACTTC.

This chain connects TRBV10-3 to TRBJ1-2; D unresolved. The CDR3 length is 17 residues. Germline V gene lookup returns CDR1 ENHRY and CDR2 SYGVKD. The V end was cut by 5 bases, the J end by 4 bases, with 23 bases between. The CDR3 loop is CAISSSRYERSGYGYTF. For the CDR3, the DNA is TGTGCCATCAGTTCCAGTCGCTACGAGCGTTCGGGCTATGGCTACACCTTC.

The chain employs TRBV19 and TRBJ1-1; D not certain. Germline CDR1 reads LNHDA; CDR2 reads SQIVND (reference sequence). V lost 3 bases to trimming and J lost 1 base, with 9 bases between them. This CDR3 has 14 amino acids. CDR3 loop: CASSITVKNTEAFF. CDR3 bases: TGTGCCAGTAGTATTACAGTGAAGAACACTGAAGCTTTCTTT.

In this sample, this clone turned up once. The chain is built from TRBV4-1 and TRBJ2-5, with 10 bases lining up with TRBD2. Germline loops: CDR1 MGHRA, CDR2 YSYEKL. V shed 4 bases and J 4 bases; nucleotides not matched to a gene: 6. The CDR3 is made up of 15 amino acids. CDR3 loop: CASSLSLAGGETQYF. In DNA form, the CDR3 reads TGCGCCAGCAGCCTATCATTAGCGGGGGGAGAGACCCAGTACTTC.

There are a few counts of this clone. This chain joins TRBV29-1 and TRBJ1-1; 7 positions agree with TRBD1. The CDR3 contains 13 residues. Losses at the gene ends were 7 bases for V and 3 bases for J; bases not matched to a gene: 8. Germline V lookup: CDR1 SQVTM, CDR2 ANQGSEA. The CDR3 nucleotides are TGCAGCGCCAGGGGGGATCAGGACACTGAAGCTTTCTTT. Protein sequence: CSARGDQDTEAFF. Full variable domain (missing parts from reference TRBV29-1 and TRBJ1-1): SAVISQKPSRDICQRGTSLTIQCQVDSQVTMMFWYRQQPGQSLTLIATANQGSEATYESGFVIDKFPISRPNLTFSTLTVSNMSPEDSSIYLCSARGDQDTEAFFGQGTRLTVV.

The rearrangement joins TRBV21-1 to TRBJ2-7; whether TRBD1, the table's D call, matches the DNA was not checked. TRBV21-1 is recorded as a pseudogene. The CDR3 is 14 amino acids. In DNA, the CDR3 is TGTGCCAGCAGCACTCGGGACAGGGCCTACGAGCAGTACTTC. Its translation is CASSTRDRAYEQYF.

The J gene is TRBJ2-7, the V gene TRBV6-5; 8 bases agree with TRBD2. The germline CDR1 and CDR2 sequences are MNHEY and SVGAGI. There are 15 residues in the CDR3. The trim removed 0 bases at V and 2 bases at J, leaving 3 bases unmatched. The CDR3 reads CASSYSDGRAYEQYF. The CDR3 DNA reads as TGTGCCAGCAGTTACTCGGACGGGAGGGCCTACGAGCAGTACTTC.